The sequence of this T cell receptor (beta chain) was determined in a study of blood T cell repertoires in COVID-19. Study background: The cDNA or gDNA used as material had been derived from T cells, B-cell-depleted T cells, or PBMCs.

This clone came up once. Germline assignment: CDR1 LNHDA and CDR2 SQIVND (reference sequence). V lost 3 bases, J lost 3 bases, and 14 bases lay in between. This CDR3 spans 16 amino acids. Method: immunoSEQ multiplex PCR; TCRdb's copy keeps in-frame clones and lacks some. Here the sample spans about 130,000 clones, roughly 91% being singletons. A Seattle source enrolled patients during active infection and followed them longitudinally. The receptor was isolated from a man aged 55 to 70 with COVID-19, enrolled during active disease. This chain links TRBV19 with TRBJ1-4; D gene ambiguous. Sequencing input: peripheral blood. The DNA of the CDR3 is TGTGCCAGTAGTATGGCCAGTGGGCTGGCTAATGAAAAACTGTTTTTT. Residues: CASSMASGLANEKLFF.